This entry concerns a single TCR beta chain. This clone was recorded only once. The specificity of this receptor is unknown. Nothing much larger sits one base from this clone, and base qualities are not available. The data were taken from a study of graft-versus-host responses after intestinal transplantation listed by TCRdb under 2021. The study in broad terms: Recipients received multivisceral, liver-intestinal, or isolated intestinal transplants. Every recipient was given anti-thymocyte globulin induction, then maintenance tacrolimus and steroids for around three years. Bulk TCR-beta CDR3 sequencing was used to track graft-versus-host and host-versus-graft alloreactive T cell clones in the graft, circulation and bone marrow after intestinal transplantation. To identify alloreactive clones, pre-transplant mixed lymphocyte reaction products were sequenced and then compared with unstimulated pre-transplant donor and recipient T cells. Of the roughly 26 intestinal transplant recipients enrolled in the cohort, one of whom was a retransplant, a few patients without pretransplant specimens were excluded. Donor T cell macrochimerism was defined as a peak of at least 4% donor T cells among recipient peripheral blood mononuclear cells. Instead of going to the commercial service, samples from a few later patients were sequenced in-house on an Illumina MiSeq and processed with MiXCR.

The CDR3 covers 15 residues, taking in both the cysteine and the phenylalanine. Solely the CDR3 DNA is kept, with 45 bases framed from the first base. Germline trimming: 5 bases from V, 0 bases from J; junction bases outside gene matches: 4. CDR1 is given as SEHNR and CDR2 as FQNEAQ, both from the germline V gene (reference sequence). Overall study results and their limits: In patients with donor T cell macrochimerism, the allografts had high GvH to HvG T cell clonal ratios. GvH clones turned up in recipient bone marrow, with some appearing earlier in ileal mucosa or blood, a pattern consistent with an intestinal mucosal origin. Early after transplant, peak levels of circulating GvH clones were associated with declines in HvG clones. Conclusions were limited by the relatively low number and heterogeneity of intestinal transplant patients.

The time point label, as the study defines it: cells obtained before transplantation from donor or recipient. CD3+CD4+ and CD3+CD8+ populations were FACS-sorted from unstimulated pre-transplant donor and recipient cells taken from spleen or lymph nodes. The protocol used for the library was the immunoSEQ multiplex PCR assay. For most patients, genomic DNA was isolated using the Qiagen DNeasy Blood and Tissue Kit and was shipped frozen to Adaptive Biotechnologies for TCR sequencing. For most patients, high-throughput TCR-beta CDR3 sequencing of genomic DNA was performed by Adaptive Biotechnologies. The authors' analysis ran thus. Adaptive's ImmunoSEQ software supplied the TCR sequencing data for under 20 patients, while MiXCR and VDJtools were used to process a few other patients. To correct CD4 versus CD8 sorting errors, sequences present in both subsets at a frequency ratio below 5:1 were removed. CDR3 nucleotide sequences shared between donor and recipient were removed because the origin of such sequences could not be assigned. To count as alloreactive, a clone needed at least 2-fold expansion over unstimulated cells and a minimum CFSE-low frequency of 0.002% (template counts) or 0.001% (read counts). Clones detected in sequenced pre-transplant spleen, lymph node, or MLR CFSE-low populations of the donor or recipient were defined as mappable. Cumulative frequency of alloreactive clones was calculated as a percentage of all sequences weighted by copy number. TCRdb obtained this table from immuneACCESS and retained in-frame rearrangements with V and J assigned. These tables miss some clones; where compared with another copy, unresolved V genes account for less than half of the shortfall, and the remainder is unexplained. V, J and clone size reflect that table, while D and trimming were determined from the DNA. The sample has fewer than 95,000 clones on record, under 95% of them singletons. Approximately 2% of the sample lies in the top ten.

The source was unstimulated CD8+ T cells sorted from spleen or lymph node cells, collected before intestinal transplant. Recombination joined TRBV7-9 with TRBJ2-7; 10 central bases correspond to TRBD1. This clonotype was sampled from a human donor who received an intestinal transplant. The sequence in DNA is TGTGCCAGCAGCCCGGGGACAGGGGTCTCCTACGAGCAGTACTTC. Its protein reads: CASSPGTGVSYEQYF.